Detailed here is one TCR beta chain. Its cognate antigen is unknown. These data come from a study of cytomegalovirus exposure and HLA in healthy donors. Findings and limits, study-wide: Specific recognition of CMV antigens was confirmed in vitro for three chains (all CMV-associated). TCR beta chain V- and J-gene trimming was linked, in a later analysis, to a missense variant in DCLRE1C.

The PCR ran on 60 Vbeta and 13 Jbeta primers. Assay: immunoSEQ multiplex PCR; the TCRdb copy retains only in-frame clones and omits some. The sample yields some 160,000 clones, about 74% seen once. The CDR3 extends over 12 amino acids. Germline values: CDR1 GTSNPN, CDR2 SVGIG (reference sequence). The trim removed 4 bases at V and 5 bases at J, leaving 4 bases unmatched. This sequence was found in a woman aged 40 to 50 in good health and CMV-seronegative. V and J are TRBV30 and TRBJ1-1; 7 nucleotides align to TRBD1. Sequencing input: PBMCs. CDR3 nucleotide sequence: TGTGCCTGGACAGGGGGAGGTACTGAAGCTTTCTTT. Translating it yields CAWTGGGTEAFF.